The clone carrying this T cell receptor (beta chain) was picked up many times. A library made for alpha chains picked up this beta chain off target, so its size means little. The CDR3 has 19 residues. Trimming took off 0 bases at V and 0 bases at J, with 15 bases between the two ends. In germline, CDR1 is MNHEY, CDR2 SVGAGI. Time point of the sample: sample taken at primary tumor resection. The donor group consisted of around 77 patients who had untreated, early-stage non-small cell lung cancer. The sequenced material consisted of unsorted whole RNA from tumor, nontumor lung or frozen PBMC. Single TCR cDNA molecules each had their own unique molecular identifier. TCRdb itself ran the 5' RACE reads through MiXCR, one entry per CDR3 protein. Of about 15,000 distinct CDR3 sequences listed, 3.6% are singletons. The entry originates in a study of spatial heterogeneity in lung cancer. As for the study in general: Mean representation of each unique TCR and UMI combination in the raw reads exceeded 8.5 occurrences.

Sequenced material: normal lung tissue next to the tumor, taken at surgery. The sequence derives from a male donor with early-stage non-small cell lung cancer. V gene TRBV6-5 combines with J gene TRBJ2-6; the D call may be TRBD1 or TRBD2 (5 bases each). The CDR3: CASSYSSGDPSSGANVLTF. CDR3 nucleotide sequence: TGTGCCAGCAGTTACTCAAGTGGGGACCCGAGCTCTGGGGCCAACGTCCTGACTTTC.